The present T cell receptor beta chain was sequenced within a study of T cell changes during pregnancy in multiple sclerosis (dated by TCRdb to the late 2010s). Broadly, across the study: The study examined how the T cell repertoire changed over the course of pregnancy in women with multiple sclerosis.

The library was prepared using the immunoSEQ multiplex PCR assay. Entries here come from immuneACCESS through TCRdb and include only in-frame sequences with V and J called. Some clones fail to appear in such tables; in the studies checked, an unresolved V gene covers under half of the shortfall, and the cause of the remainder is unknown. The sample table holds more than 70,000 clones, of which 93% were seen once. The ten largest clonotypes hold over 2% of the sample. The CDR3, from cysteine to phenylalanine, totals 15 residues. The read is trimmed to its CDR3 DNA, 45 bases read in frame from base 1. Trimming takes 7 bases from V and 0 bases from J, and the germline ends sit 16 bases apart. CDR1 and CDR2 are drawn from the germline V gene (reference sequence): LNHDA, SQIVND. As regards this clone: Its cognate antigen has yet to be identified. Qualities for individual bases were not recorded, and no much larger clone is one base off.

This clonotype was sampled from a female donor with multiple sclerosis, enrolled in a pregnancy study. Sequencing was performed on peripheral blood, taken in the second trimester of pregnancy. The chain couples TRBV19 to TRBJ2-7; TRBD1 is possibly the D segment (6 matching bases). CDR3 reads: CASMPGTSNSYEQYF. The DNA sequence reads TGTGCCAGTATGCCGGGGACATCTAACTCCTACGAGCAGTACTTC.